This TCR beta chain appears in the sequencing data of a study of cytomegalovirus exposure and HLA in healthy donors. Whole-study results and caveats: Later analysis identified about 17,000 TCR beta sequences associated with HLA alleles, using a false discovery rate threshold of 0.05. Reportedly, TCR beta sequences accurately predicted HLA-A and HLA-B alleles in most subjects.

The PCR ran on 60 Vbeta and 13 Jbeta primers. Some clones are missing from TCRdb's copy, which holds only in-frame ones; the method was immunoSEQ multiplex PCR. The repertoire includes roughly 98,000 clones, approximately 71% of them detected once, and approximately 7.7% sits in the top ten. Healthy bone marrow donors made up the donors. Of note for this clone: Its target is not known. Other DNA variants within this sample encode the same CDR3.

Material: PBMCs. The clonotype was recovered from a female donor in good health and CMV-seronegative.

In nucleotides, the CDR3 is TGCGCCAGCAGCCCCGAACCGGGGGAGGGAGGGAGCACTGAAGCTTTCTTT. Amino acids: CASSPEPGEGGSTEAFF. The genes are TRBV4-1 and TRBJ1-1; the D gene is possibly TRBD1 (5 bases). Germline loops: CDR1 MGHRA, CDR2 YSYEKL. The CDR3 runs 17 residues. The V and J ends lost 4 bases and 4 bases respectively, with 22 bases between them.